A selection of T cell receptor beta chains follows, all from one sample in a study of blood T cell repertoires in COVID-19. TCRdb keeps only in-frame clones here, not all; method: immunoSEQ multiplex PCR. The table shows approximately 350,000 clones, with about 89% occurring only once. Sequenced: peripheral blood. The receptors shown here come from a woman in her thirties with COVID-19, enrolled during active disease. Each CDR3 is given with its conserved first and last residue. A D gene is named only where the DNA matches it firmly. Size is stated for part of the rows, as once, few or many counts, or as a class when the clone is expanded.

size,D,J,V,CDR3,DNA
NA,NA,TRBJ2-5,TRBV7-9,CASRSPGEETQYF,TGTGCCAGCAGGAGCCCAGGGGAAGAGACCCAGTACTTC
NA,NA,TRBJ1-2,TRBV28,CASRSREAGHLYGYTF,TGTGCCAGCCGCTCCCGGGAAGCGGGACACCTATATGGCTACACCTTC
NA,NA,TRBJ1-5,TRBV7-2,CASSLAWGQPQHF,TGTGCCAGCAGCTTAGCGTGGGGCCAGCCCCAGCATTTT
few,NA,TRBJ1-1,TRBV27,CASSFYRDGITEAFF,TGTGCCAGCAGTTTCTACAGGGACGGTATCACTGAAGCTTTCTTT
NA,TRBD2,TRBJ2-1,TRBV29-1,CSEKGASGRYNEQFF,TGCAGCGAGAAGGGGGCTAGCGGGAGATACAATGAGCAGTTCTTC
NA,NA,TRBJ2-2,TRBV10-3,CAISQDREGTGELFF,TGTGCCATCAGTCAGGACAGGGAGGGCACCGGGGAGCTGTTTTTT
NA,NA,TRBJ1-3,TRBV6-5,CASSLQALYF,TGTGCCAGCAGTCTTCAGGCCCTCTATTTT
NA,NA,TRBJ1-4,TRBV29-1,CSVALSSGAELFF,TGCAGCGTTGCGTTGAGTTCAGGAGCGGAACTGTTTTTT
NA,NA,TRBJ2-7,TRBV5-4,CASRPGLTDYEQYF,TGTGCCAGCCGCCCGGGACTGACGGACTACGAGCAGTACTTC
NA,NA,TRBJ1-2,TRBV29-1,CSVDIEYGYTF,TGCAGCGTTGATATCGAGTATGGCTACACCTTC
NA,TRBD1,TRBJ2-1,TRBV9,CASSGYLTGTPSYNEQFF,TGTGCCAGCAGCGGATACTTGACAGGGACCCCCTCCTACAATGAGCAGTTCTTC
NA,TRBD2,TRBJ2-4,TRBV7-2,CASSPHWAGGAKNIQYF,TGTGCCAGCAGCCCCCACTGGGCGGGGGGAGCCAAAAACATTCAGTACTTC
NA,TRBD1,TRBJ1-2,TRBV12-3/TRBV12-4,CASRRQGEGGYTF,TGTGCCAGCAGACGACAGGGGGAGGGAGGCTACACCTTC
NA,NA,TRBJ1-2,TRBV19,CASSHPGMGGYTF,TGTGCCAGTAGTCACCCAGGGATGGGAGGCTACACCTTC
NA,NA,TRBJ1-1,TRBV6-5,CASLGQIHTEAFF,TGTGCCAGCCTGGGACAAATTCACACTGAAGCTTTCTTT
NA,TRBD2,TRBJ2-3,TRBV5-1,CASSLSGGDGDTQYF,TGCGCCAGCAGCCTTAGCGGGGGTGACGGGGATACGCAGTATTTT
NA,TRBD2,TRBJ2-7,TRBV27,CASSFLAGAYEQYF,TGTGCCAGCAGTTTCCTGGCGGGGGCCTACGAGCAGTACTTC
NA,NA,TRBJ2-5,TRBV11-2,CASSPGGIPQETQYF,TGTGCCAGCAGCCCAGGGGGGATTCCCCAAGAGACCCAGTACTTC
NA,NA,TRBJ1-2,TRBV27,CASSLTHTRYGYTF,TGTGCCAGCAGTTTAACACACACCCGCTATGGCTACACCTTC
NA,NA,TRBJ1-5,TRBV15,CATSRLSQPQHF,TGTGCCACCAGCAGACTCTCCCAGCCCCAGCATTTT
NA,TRBD1,TRBJ2-2,TRBV5-1,CASSLLRDRALRELFF,TGCGCCAGCAGCTTGCTCCGGGACAGGGCGCTCAGGGAGCTGTTTTTT
once,NA,TRBJ2-3,TRBV13,CASSLKPTLHDTQYF,TGTGCCAGCAGCTTAAAACCTACCCTCCACGATACGCAGTATTTT
NA,TRBD1,TRBJ1-1,TRBV6-1,CASSEAWDREAFF,TGTGCCAGCAGTGAAGCTTGGGACAGGGAAGCTTTCTTT
NA,NA,TRBJ1-5,TRBV6-1,CASSEFQFEGQPQHF,TGTGCCAGCAGTGAATTTCAGTTTGAGGGTCAGCCCCAGCATTTT
once,NA,TRBJ1-5,TRBV12-3/TRBV12-4,CASSPGVTQHF,TGTGCCAGCAGTCCGGGGGTGACCCAGCATTTT
NA,TRBD2,TRBJ2-3,TRBV11-2,CASSLVSGTSTDTQYF,TGTGCCAGCAGCTTAGTGAGCGGGACTAGCACAGATACGCAGTATTTT
NA,NA,TRBJ2-1,TRBV6-2/TRBV6-3,CASSYSSNRGGLRSSYNEQFF,TGTGCCAGCAGTTACTCGAGTAATCGCGGGGGCTTAAGGAGCTCCTACAATGAGCAGTTCTTC
NA,TRBD1,TRBJ2-7,TRBV10-3,CAISPGQGVYEQYF,TGTGCCATCAGTCCGGGACAGGGGGTTTACGAGCAGTACTTC
NA,NA,TRBJ1-6,TRBV10-1,CASSGGRRDSSPLHF,TGCGCCAGCAGTGGGGGGAGGAGGGATAGTTCACCCCTCCACTTT
NA,NA,TRBJ1-1,TRBV5-1,CASSFGQQMNTEAFF,TGCGCCAGCAGCTTCGGACAGCAAATGAACACTGAAGCTTTCTTT
NA,NA,TRBJ2-6,TRBV9,CASSTSSGANVLTF,TGTGCCAGCAGCACTTCCTCTGGGGCCAACGTCCTGACTTTC
NA,TRBD1,TRBJ1-4,TRBV7-2,CASSPRTGGNEKLFF,TGTGCCAGCAGCCCCAGGACAGGGGGTAATGAAAAACTGTTTTTT
NA,NA,TRBJ1-5,TRBV2,CASSEAFTSNQPQHF,TGTGCCAGCAGTGAGGCCTTTACTAGCAATCAGCCCCAGCATTTT
NA,TRBD2,TRBJ2-1,TRBV11-2,CASSFFGLAGNEQFF,TGTGCCAGCAGCTTTTTCGGATTAGCGGGGAATGAGCAGTTCTTC
NA,TRBD1,TRBJ1-4,TRBV6-5,CASSSDTGVTNEKLFF,TGTGCCAGCAGTTCCGACACAGGGGTAACTAATGAAAAACTGTTTTTT
NA,NA,TRBJ1-5,TRBV27,CASSLGGGSQPQHF,TGTGCCAGCAGTTTAGGGGGGGGAAGTCAGCCCCAGCATTTT
NA,TRBD2,TRBJ2-1,TRBV4-3,CASSRLPGLAVANEQFF,TGCGCCAGCAGCCGCCTACCGGGACTAGCGGTCGCGAATGAGCAGTTCTTC
NA,TRBD1,TRBJ1-1,TRBV29-1,CSVATGGTTEAFF,TGCAGCGTCGCAACAGGGGGAACAACTGAAGCTTTCTTT
NA,NA,TRBJ2-3,TRBV7-9,CASSLGGLVDTQYF,TGTGCCAGCAGCTTGGGGGGGCTAGTAGATACGCAGTATTTT
once,TRBD1,TRBJ1-2,TRBV7-6,CASSPRQGVGNGYTF,TGTGCCAGCAGCCCCCGACAGGGGGTAGGAAATGGCTACACCTTC
NA,TRBD1,TRBJ1-5,TRBV2,CASSGTGGNQPQHF,TGTGCCAGCAGCGGGACAGGGGGCAATCAGCCCCAGCATTTT
NA,NA,TRBJ1-4,TRBV5-1,CASRPGESEEKLFF,TGCGCCAGCAGGCCCGGGGAATCGGAAGAAAAACTGTTTTTT
few,NA,TRBJ1-5,TRBV27,CASSLSWSPTNQPQHF,TGTGCCAGCAGTTTATCGTGGTCTCCTACCAATCAGCCCCAGCATTTT
NA,NA,TRBJ2-3,TRBV21-1,CASSAKETDTQYF,TGTGCCAGCAGCGCAAAGGAGACAGATACGCAGTATTTT
NA,NA,TRBJ1-2,TRBV13,CASSLESRDYTF,TGTGCCAGCAGCTTAGAAAGCAGGGACTACACCTTC
once,NA,TRBJ1-1,TRBV5-4,CASSPSHSTEAFF,TGTGCCAGCAGCCCCTCACACAGCACTGAAGCTTTCTTT
NA,NA,TRBJ2-5,TRBV7-2,CASSLGGSKETQYF,TGTGCCAGCAGCTTAGGCGGGTCTAAAGAGACCCAGTACTTC
NA,NA,TRBJ1-6,TRBV4-3,CASSQVPVNNSPLHF,TGCGCCAGCAGCCAAGTCCCAGTGAATAATTCACCCCTCCACTTT
NA,NA,TRBJ2-1,TRBV4-3,CASSQDVRGGYNEQFF,TGCGCCAGCAGCCAAGATGTCAGGGGCGGGTACAATGAGCAGTTCTTC
NA,TRBD1,TRBJ2-2,TRBV15,CATSRAPTGLGAGELFF,TGTGCCACCAGCAGAGCGCCGACAGGGCTGGGGGCCGGGGAGCTGTTTTTT